These 20 T cell receptor beta chains were all obtained from the same sample, sequenced in a study of T cell responses to AZD1222 COVID-19 vaccine. Sequencing was performed with immunoSEQ multiplex PCR; in TCRdb, only in-frame clones are kept and a portion is missing. The table lists about 160,000 clones, roughly nine tenths of them singletons. The sample was peripheral blood, taken on day 0 of MenACWY control vaccination. These receptors were obtained from an adult in good health.

The chain combines TRBV18 with TRBJ2-2, with D possibly matching TRBD1 (5 bases). Germline V CDR1 and CDR2: KGHSH, LQKENI. This CDR3 is built from 15 residues. V lost 0 bases to trimming and J lost 2 bases, with 7 bases between them. CDR3: CASSPPGHNTGELFF. The DNA for the CDR3 is TGTGCCAGCTCACCACCCGGACACAACACCGGGGAGCTGTTTTTT.

The chain employs TRBV2 and TRBJ2-5; 13 bases map to TRBD2. The J segment lost 1 base and the V segment lost 5 bases, leaving 7 bases of the junction unmatched. In germline, CDR1 is SNHLY, CDR2 FYNNEI. There are 17 residues in the CDR3. CDR3 nucleotide sequence: TGTGCCAGCAGTCTCCATGGACTAGCGGGAGTCCAAGAGACCCAGTACTTC. Its translation is CASSLHGLAGVQETQYF.

This chain uses TRBV7-2 with TRBJ1-5, with D unresolved. V lost 4 bases and J lost 5, with 12 bases in between. Germline loops: CDR1 SGHTA, CDR2 FQGNSA. The CDR3 has 14 residues. This CDR3 reads CASSWDGRDQPQHF. DNA for the CDR3: TGTGCCAGCAGCTGGGATGGTAGGGATCAGCCCCAGCATTTT.

This chain links TRBV28 with TRBJ1-2, with TRBD1 as a possible D gene (6 bases). V lost 7 bases, J lost 1 base, and 16 bases lay in between. The CDR3 length is 15 residues. The germline V gene encodes CDR1 MDHEN and CDR2 SYDVKM. CDR3 in DNA: TGTGCCAGCACCGTGCCAGGGGTCTATAACTATGGCTACACCTTC. Its translation: CASTVPGVYNYGYTF.

The chain uses TRBV24-1 and TRBJ2-1; D call uncertain. Germline V CDR1 and CDR2: KGHDR, SFDVKD. V lost 1 base, J lost 5 bases, and 11 bases lay in between. CDR3 length: 15 amino acids. CDR3 in DNA: TGTGCCACCAGTGATTTAAAAGGGTCCGACAATGAGCAGTTCTTC. Translation gives CATSDLKGSDNEQFF.

The V call is TRBV11-2, the J call TRBJ1-1, with TRBD1 identical over 10 bases. The ends lost 1 base at V and 12 bases at J; junction bases unmatched: 2. The CDR3 has 12 residues. Germline lookup yields CDR1 SGHAT and CDR2 FQNNGV. The DNA of the CDR3 is TGTGCCAGCAGCTTAGGGACAGGGGGAACTTTCTTT. Translation: CASSLGTGGTFF.

This sequence joins TRBV29-1 and TRBJ2-3; 8 positions match TRBD2. Germline lookup yields CDR1 SQVTM and CDR2 ANQGSEA. Trimming cost V 4 bases and J 1 base; bases outside gene matches: 4. The CDR3 extends over 14 amino acids. Here the CDR3 DNA reads TGCAGCGTTGTGCCGACTAGCGGCACAGATACGCAGTATTTT. Amino acids: CSVVPTSGTDTQYF.

The chain couples TRBV13 to TRBJ1-1, with a tentative D call TRBD1 (6 bases). The CDR3 totals 15 residues. Germline loops: CDR1 PRHDT, CDR2 FYEKMQ (reference sequence). Trimming took 1 base from V and 5 from J, leaving 14 bases between them. Here the CDR3 DNA reads TGTGCCAGCAGCTTAGATAACAGGGTTGGGACTGAAGCTTTCTTT. It yields the protein CASSLDNRVGTEAFF.

The chain has TRBV28 and TRBJ1-2; TRBD1 matches at 7 bases. This CDR3 is built from 12 residues. V lost 7 bases to trimming and J lost 4 bases; unmatched junction nucleotides: 3. Looked up from germline, CDR1 is MDHEN and CDR2 is SYDVKM. The CDR3 loop is CASIGTAYGYTF. The CDR3 DNA follows: TGTGCCAGCATCGGGACAGCCTATGGCTACACCTTC.

The rearrangement uses TRBV10-3 and TRBJ1-3, with 10 nucleotides matching TRBD1. The CDR3 loop spans 16 amino acids. Germline CDR1 ENHRY, CDR2 SYGVKD. The trim removed 6 bases at V and 3 bases at J, leaving 8 bases unmatched. The CDR3 DNA reads as TGTGCCATCAGCCGACAGGGGGCGCTTGGTGGAAACACCATATATTTT. It specifies CAISRQGALGGNTIYF.

The chain uses TRBV7-6 and TRBJ2-3; no definite D call. Germline CDR1 SGHVS, CDR2 FNYEAQ. The CDR3 is made up of 13 amino acids. Trimming shortened V by 1 base and J by 6 bases, and 8 bases separated the two germline ends. The CDR3 reads CASSLGLRDTQYF. CDR3 sequence (DNA): TGTGCCAGCAGCTTAGGCCTCCGCGATACGCAGTATTTT. Using reference TRBV7-6 and TRBJ2-3 for the parts outside the CDR3, the full variable domain is GAGVSQSPRYKVTKRGQDVALRCDPISGHVSLYWYRQALGQGPEFLTYFNYEAQQDKSGLPNDRFSAERPEGSISTLTIQRTEQRDSAMYRCASSLGLRDTQYFGPGTRLTVL.

This CDR3 reads CASSLEGLRTETQYF. The CDR3 DNA sequence: TGTGCCAGCAGCTTGGAAGGTTTGCGGACAGAGACCCAGTACTTC. This chain links TRBV5-8 with TRBJ2-5, with D unresolved. This CDR3 is 15 amino acids long. Between the trimmed V and J ends, which lost 0 bases and 4 bases, there was a span of 13 bases. Germline CDR1 SGHTS, CDR2 YDEGEE.

This clone has just a few counts. The chain recombines TRBV4-1 with TRBJ1-1; D not resolved. This CDR3 has 14 residues. V lost 3 bases, J lost 0 bases, and 8 bases lay in between. Germline V gene data show CDR1 as MGHRA and CDR2 as YSYEKL. The CDR3 region has the DNA TGCGCCAGCAGCCACCCCGGCATGAACACTGAAGCTTTCTTT. It yields the protein CASSHPGMNTEAFF.

The rearrangement links TRBV6-5 to TRBJ2-7, with 7 bases lining up with TRBD1. This CDR3 spans 14 amino acids. The germline V gene has CDR1 MNHEY and CDR2 SVGAGI. The trim removed 5 bases at V and 3 bases at J, leaving 7 bases unmatched. The CDR3 reads CASSTGDRSYEQYF. The CDR3 DNA is TGTGCCAGCAGTACAGGGGACCGTAGCTACGAGCAGTACTTC.

V is TRBV27 and J is TRBJ1-1, with D uncertain. Germline assignment: CDR1 MNHEY and CDR2 SMNVEV (reference sequence). The CDR3 has 14 residues. Trimming took 4 bases from V and 3 from J, leaving 12 bases between them. CDR3 DNA: TGTGCCAGCAGTTCCCACGACGTCGACACTGAAGCTTTCTTT. It encodes CASSSHDVDTEAFF.

V usage is TRBV7-9 and J usage is TRBJ2-3; D is possibly TRBD2 (5 bases). Germline CDR1 reads SEHNR; CDR2 reads FQNEAQ (reference sequence). This CDR3 is built from 12 residues. The germline V and J ends were trimmed by 10 bases and 5 bases, with 13 bases remaining between them. The CDR3, as DNA: TGTGCCAAACGGGCCGAGGGAGATACGCAGTATTTT. Translation: CAKRAEGDTQYF.

In its sample, this clone was seen once. The chain links TRBV4-2 to TRBJ2-3, with D possibly being TRBD1 (5 bases). Trimming pared 3 bases from V and 4 bases from J, leaving 20 bases between. CDR1 is LGHNA and CDR2 is YNFKEQ in the germline V gene. CDR3 size: 17 residues. The CDR3 DNA reads as TGTGCCAGCAGCCAGATCCAGGGTGGGGTTAGGGCAGATACGCAGTATTTT. Translated: CASSQIQGGVRADTQYF.

The rearrangement links TRBV30 to TRBJ1-4; D gene unclear. The CDR3 spans 14 residues. Germline V gene lookup returns CDR1 GTSNPN and CDR2 SVGIG (reference sequence). Trimming took off 0 bases at V and 8 bases at J, with 13 bases between the two ends. Here the CDR3 reads CAWSVSGAGEKLFF. The CDR3 DNA sequence: TGTGCCTGGAGTGTCTCAGGCGCTGGAGAAAAACTGTTTTTT.

This chain uses TRBV27 with TRBJ1-4; D not resolved. V gave up 2 bases and J gave up 5 bases, with 21 bases separating them. The germline gives CDR1 MNHEY, CDR2 SMNVEV (reference sequence). CDR3 length equals 18 residues. The chain's CDR3 is CASSLRGPSLQLNEKLFF. CDR3 nucleotide sequence: TGTGCCAGCAGTTTAAGAGGGCCGTCGTTACAATTGAATGAAAAACTGTTTTTT. Filled out from reference TRBV27 and TRBJ1-4, the complete variable domain reads EAQVTQNPRYLITVTGKKLTVTCSQNMNHEYMSWYRQDPGLGLRQIYYSMNVEVTDKGDVPEGYKVSRKEKRNFPLILESPSPNQTSLYFCASSLRGPSLQLNEKLFFGSGTQLSVL.

This clone was picked up a small number of times. The chain is built from TRBV6-5 and TRBJ1-2; D gene unclear. CDR1 MNHEY and CDR2 SVGAGI come from the germline V gene. The CDR3 consists of 15 residues. V lost 5 bases and J lost 3, with 16 bases in between. CDR3 residues: CASSPRPNYYYGYTF. The CDR3 bases are TGTGCCAGCAGTCCACGTCCGAATTATTACTATGGCTACACCTTC.